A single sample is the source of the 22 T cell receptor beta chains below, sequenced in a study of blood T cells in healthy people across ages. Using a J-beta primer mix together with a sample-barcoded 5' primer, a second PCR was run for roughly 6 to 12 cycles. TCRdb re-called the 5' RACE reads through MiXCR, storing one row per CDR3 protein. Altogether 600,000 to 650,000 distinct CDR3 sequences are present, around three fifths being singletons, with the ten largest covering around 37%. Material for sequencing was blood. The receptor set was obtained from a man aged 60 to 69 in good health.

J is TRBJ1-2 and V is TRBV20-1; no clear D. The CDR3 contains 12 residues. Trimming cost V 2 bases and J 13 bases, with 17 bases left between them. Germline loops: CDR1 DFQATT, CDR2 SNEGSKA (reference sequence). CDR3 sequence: CSARREGSSCTF. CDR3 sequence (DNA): TGCAGTGCTAGACGGGAAGGATCAAGTTGCACCTTC.

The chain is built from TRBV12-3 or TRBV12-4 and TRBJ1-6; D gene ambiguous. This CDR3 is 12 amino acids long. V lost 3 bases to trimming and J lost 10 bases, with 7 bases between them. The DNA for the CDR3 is TGTGCCAGCAGTTTGACACCCTCACCCCTCCACTTT. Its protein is CASSLTPSPLHF.

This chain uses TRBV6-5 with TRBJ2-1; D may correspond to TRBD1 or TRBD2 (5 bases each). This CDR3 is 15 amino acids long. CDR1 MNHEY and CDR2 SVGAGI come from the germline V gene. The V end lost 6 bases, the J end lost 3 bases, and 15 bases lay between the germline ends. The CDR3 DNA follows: TGTGCCAGCAGCAGAGGGGAATGGGTCTACAATGAGCAGTTCTTC. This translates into CASSRGEWVYNEQFF.

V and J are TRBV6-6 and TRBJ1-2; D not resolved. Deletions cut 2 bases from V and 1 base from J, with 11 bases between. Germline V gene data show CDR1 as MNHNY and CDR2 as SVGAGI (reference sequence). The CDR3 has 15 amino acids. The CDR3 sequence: CASSYMLSSNYGYTF. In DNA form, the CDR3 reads TGTGCCAGCAGTTACATGTTGAGCAGTAACTATGGCTACACCTTC.

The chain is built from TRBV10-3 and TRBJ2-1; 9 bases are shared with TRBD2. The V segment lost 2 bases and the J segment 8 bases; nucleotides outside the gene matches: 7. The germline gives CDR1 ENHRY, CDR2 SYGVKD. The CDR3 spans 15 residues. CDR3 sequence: CAISEEIAGVDEQFF. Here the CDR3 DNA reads TGTGCCATCAGTGAGGAAATAGCGGGGGTAGATGAGCAGTTCTTC.

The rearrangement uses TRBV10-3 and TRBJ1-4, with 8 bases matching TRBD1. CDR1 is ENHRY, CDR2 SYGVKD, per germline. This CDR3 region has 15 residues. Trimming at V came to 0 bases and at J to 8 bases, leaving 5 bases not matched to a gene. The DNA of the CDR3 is TGTGCCATCAGTGAGTCGACAGGGGCGGTGGAAAAACTGTTTTTT. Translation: CAISESTGAVEKLFF.

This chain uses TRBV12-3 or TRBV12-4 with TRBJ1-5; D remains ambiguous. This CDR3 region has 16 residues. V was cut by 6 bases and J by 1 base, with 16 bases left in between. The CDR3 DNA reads TGTGCCAGCAGAGGCCGGGTCGGTAACAGCAATCAGCCCCAGCATTTT. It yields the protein CASRGRVGNSNQPQHF.

The CDR3 DNA reads TGTGCCAGCAGTTCCACGACAGGGAGGGCTGAAGCTTTCTTT. Its translation: CASSSTTGRAEAFF. The chain couples TRBV6-5 to TRBJ1-1, with 7 bases identical to TRBD1. Per the germline V gene, CDR1 is MNHEY and CDR2 is SVGAGI. Losses at the gene ends were 4 bases for V and 6 bases for J; bases not matched to a gene: 8. CDR3 size: 14 residues.

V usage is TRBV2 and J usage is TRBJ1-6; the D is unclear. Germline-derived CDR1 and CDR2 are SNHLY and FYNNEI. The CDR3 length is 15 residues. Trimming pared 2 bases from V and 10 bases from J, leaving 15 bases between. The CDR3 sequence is CASSELRETASPLHF. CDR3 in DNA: TGTGCCAGCAGTGAATTAAGAGAAACGGCATCACCCCTCCACTTT.

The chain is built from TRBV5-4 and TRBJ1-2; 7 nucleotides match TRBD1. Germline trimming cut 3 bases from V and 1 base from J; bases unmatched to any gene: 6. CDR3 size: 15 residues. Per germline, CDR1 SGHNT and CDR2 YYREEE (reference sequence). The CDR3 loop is CASSSGGQINYGYTF. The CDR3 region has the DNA TGTGCCAGCAGCTCGGGGGGACAGATTAACTATGGCTACACCTTC. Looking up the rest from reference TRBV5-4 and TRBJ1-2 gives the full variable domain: ETGVTQSPTHLIKTRGQQVTLRCSSQSGHNTVSWYQQALGQGPQFIFQYYREEENGRGNFPPRFSGLQFPNYSSELNVNALELDDSALYLCASSSGGQINYGYTFGSGTRLTVV.

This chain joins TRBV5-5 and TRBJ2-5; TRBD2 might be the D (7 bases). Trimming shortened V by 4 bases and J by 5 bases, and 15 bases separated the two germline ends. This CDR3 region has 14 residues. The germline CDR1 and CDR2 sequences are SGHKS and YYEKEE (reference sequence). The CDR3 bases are TGTGCCAGCAGCGCAATTAGGGGGGGTGAGACCCAGTACTTC. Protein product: CASSAIRGGETQYF.

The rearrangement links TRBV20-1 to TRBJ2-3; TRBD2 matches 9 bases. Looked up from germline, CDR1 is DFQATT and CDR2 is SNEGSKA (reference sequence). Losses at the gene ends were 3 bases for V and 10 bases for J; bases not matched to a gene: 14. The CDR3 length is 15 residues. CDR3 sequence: CSASALAGLGMAQYF. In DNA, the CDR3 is TGCAGTGCTAGCGCACTAGCGGGTTTGGGTATGGCGCAGTATTTT.

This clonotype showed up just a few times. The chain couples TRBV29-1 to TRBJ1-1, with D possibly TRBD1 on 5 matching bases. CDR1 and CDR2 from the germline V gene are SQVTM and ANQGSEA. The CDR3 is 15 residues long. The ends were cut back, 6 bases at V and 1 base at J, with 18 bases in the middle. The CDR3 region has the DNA TGCAGCGTCCCAAACGTCGTCGGGGGGAACACTGAAGCTTTCTTT. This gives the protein CSVPNVVGGNTEAFF. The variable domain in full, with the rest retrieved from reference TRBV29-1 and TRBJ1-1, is SAVISQKPSRDICQRGTSLTIQCQVDSQVTMMFWYRQQPGQSLTLIATANQGSEATYESGFVIDKFPISRPNLTFSTLTVSNMSPEDSSIYLCSVPNVVGGNTEAFFGQGTRLTVV.

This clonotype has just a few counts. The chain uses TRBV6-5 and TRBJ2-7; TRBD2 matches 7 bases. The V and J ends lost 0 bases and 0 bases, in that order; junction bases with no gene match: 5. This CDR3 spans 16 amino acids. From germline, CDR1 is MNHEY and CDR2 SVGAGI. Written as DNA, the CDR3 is TGTGCCAGCAGTTACTCGTATACTAGCGTCTCCTACGAGCAGTACTTC. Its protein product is CASSYSYTSVSYEQYF.

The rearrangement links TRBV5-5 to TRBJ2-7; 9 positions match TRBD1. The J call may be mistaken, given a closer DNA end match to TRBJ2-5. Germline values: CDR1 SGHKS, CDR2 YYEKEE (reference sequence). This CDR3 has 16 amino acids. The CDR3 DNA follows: TGTGCCAGCAGCTTGAACGGGGACAGGGCAAAAGGGACCCAGTACTTC. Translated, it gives CASSLNGDRAKGTQYF.

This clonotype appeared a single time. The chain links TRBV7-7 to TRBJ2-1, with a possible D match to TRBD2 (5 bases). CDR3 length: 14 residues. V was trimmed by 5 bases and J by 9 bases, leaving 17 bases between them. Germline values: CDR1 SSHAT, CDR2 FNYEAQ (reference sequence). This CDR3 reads CASSTSKGSFEQFF. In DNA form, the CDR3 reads TGTGCCAGCAGCACTAGTAAAGGGTCCTTTGAGCAGTTCTTC.

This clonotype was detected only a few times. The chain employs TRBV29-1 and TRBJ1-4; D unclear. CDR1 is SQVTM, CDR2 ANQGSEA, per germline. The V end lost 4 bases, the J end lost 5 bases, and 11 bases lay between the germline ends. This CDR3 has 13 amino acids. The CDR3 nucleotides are TGCAGCGTTGGTGTGGTGGCGAATGAAAAACTGTTTTTT. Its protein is CSVGVVANEKLFF. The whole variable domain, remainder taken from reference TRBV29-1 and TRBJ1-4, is SAVISQKPSRDICQRGTSLTIQCQVDSQVTMMFWYRQQPGQSLTLIATANQGSEATYESGFVIDKFPISRPNLTFSTLTVSNMSPEDSSIYLCSVGVVANEKLFFGSGTQLSVL.

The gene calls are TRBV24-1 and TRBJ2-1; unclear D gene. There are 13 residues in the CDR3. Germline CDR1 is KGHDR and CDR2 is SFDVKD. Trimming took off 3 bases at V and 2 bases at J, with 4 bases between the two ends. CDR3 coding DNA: TGTGCCACCAGTGATAGCACCTACAATGAGCAGTTCTTC. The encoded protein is CATSDSTYNEQFF.

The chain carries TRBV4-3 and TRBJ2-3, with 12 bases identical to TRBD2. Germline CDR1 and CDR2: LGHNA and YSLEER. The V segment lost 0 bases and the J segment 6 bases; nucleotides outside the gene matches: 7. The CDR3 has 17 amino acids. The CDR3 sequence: CASSQEASGGVRDTQYF. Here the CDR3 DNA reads TGCGCCAGCAGCCAAGAGGCTAGCGGGGGGGTCAGGGATACGCAGTATTTT.

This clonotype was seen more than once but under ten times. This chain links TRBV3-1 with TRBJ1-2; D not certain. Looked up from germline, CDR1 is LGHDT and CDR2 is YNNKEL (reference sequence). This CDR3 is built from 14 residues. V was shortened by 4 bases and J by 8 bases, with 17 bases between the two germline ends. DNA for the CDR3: TGTGCCAGCAGCCGCCCCGGACCGCTCGAGGGCTACACCTTC. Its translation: CASSRPGPLEGYTF.

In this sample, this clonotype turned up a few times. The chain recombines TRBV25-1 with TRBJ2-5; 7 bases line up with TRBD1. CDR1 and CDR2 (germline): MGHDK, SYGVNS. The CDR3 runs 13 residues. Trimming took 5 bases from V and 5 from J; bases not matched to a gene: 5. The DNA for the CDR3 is TGTGCCAGCAGTCCCACAGGGGTGGAGACCCAGTACTTC. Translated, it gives CASSPTGVETQYF.

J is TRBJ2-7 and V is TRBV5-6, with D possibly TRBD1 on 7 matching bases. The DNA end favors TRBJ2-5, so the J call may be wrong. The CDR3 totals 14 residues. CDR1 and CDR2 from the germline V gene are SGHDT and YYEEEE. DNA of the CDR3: TGTGCCAGCAGCTATTTGACAGGGAGGGAGACCCAGTACTTC. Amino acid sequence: CASSYLTGRETQYF.